These 13 T cell receptor beta chains originate from one sample sequenced in a study of blood T cell repertoires in COVID-19. Assay: immunoSEQ multiplex PCR; the TCRdb copy retains only in-frame clones and omits some. The data hold over 150,000 clones, with around 83% observed a single time. Sequencing was done on a sample of peripheral blood. The receptors originated from a man aged 50 to 59 with active or convalescent COVID-19.

The chain combines TRBV20-1 with TRBJ1-5; 11 positions match TRBD1. The CDR3 spans 15 residues. Trimming took 3 bases from V and 6 from J; bases not matched to a gene: 7. Germline V CDR1 and CDR2: DFQATT, SNEGSKA (reference sequence). The CDR3 DNA reads as TGCAGTGCTAGTGGGACAGGGGGGACGGGTCAGCCCCAGCATTTT. This codes for CSASGTGGTGQPQHF.

The V gene is TRBV21-1, the J gene TRBJ2-2; the table's D call, TRBD2, was not checked against the DNA. TRBV21-1 is labeled a pseudogene. This CDR3 is 14 amino acids long. For the CDR3, the DNA is TGTGCCAGCAGTGGCGACCAGTGGGGGGTGGAGCTGTTTTTT. Translated, it gives CASSGDQWGVELFF.

The sample holds many counts of this clone. The chain has TRBV6-4 and TRBJ2-2; the match to TRBD1 covers 7 bases. CDR1 MRHNA and CDR2 SNTAGT come from the germline V gene. After removal of 2 bases from V and 3 bases from J, the junction contained 6 bases not matched to a gene. The CDR3 is 16 residues long. The CDR3 sequence: CASSDGRGGDTGELFF. CDR3 bases: TGTGCCAGCAGTGACGGGAGAGGGGGCGACACCGGGGAGCTGTTTTTT.

The V and J genes are TRBV18 and TRBJ1-1; D gene unclear. Germline V gives CDR1 KGHSH, CDR2 LQKENI. CDR3 size: 14 residues. Trimming removed 3 bases at V and 5 bases at J, with 13 bases between. The CDR3 region is CASSPISQETEAFF. In DNA form, the CDR3 reads TGTGCCAGCTCACCGATAAGTCAAGAGACTGAAGCTTTCTTT.

The rearrangement uses TRBV18 and TRBJ2-5; D call uncertain. Deletions cut 4 bases from V and 4 bases from J, with 13 bases between. There are 14 residues in the CDR3. From germline, CDR1 is KGHSH and CDR2 LQKENI. This chain's CDR3 is CASSLSLTGETQYF. In DNA, the CDR3 is TGTGCCAGCTCACTCTCCTTAACGGGAGAGACCCAGTACTTC.

There are a few counts of this clone. This chain connects TRBV11-3 to TRBJ2-5, with D uncertain. Germline-derived CDR1 and CDR2 are SGHNT and YENEEA. The CDR3 extends over 11 amino acids. Between the trimmed V and J ends, which lost 2 bases and 6 bases, there was a span of 4 bases. This chain's CDR3 is CASSLSQTQYF. CDR3 DNA sequence: TGTGCCAGCAGCTTAAGCCAGACCCAGTACTTC.

V gene TRBV5-6 combines with J gene TRBJ1-2; D is perhaps TRBD1 (6 bases). Germline V lookup: CDR1 SGHDT, CDR2 YYEEEE. The length of the CDR3 is 13 residues. Deletions cut 0 bases from V and 6 bases from J, with 9 bases between. DNA for the CDR3: TGTGCCAGCAGCTTGGGCCGGGACAATGGCTACACCTTC. Protein product: CASSLGRDNGYTF. Supplemented by reference TRBV5-6 and TRBJ1-2, the full variable domain reads DAGVTQSPTHLIKTRGQQVTLRCSPKSGHDTVSWYQQALGQGPQFIFQYYEEEERQRGNFPDRFSGHQFPNYSSELNVNALLLGDSALYLCASSLGRDNGYTFGSGTRLTVV.

This clone is a singleton in its sample. V is TRBV7-3 and J is TRBJ1-4; D might be TRBD1 (5 bases). Germline CDR1 is SGHTA and CDR2 is FQGTGA. This CDR3 has 14 residues. Between the trimmed V and J ends, which lost 3 bases and 7 bases, there was a span of 12 bases. CDR3 nucleotide sequence: TGTGCCAGCAGCTTGGGCAGGGCAGGTGAAAAACTGTTTTTT. This sequence encodes CASSLGRAGEKLFF.

The V and J genes are TRBV24-1 and TRBJ2-7, with 7 nucleotides matching TRBD1. Germline V gene sequence: CDR1 KGHDR, CDR2 SFDVKD. The CDR3 extends over 14 amino acids. The V and J ends lost 4 bases and 1 base, in that order; junction bases with no gene match: 3. The CDR3 reads CATSETGRSYEQYF. CDR3 bases: TGTGCCACCAGTGAGACAGGGAGATCCTACGAGCAGTACTTC.

The genes are TRBV7-9 and TRBJ2-7; 7 nucleotides line up with TRBD1. After removal of 2 bases from V and 5 bases from J, the junction contained 6 bases not matched to a gene. The germline V gene encodes CDR1 SEHNR and CDR2 FQNEAQ (reference sequence). The CDR3 loop spans 14 amino acids. The chain's CDR3 is CASSLMTGMDEQYF. The CDR3 DNA is TGTGCCAGCAGCTTAATGACAGGGATGGACGAGCAGTACTTC. The variable domain in full, completed from reference TRBV7-9 and TRBJ2-7, reads DTGVSQNPRHKITKRGQNVTFRCDPISEHNRLYWYRQTLGQGPEFLTYFQNEAQLEKSRLLSDRFSAERPKGSFSTLEIQRTEQGDSAMYLCASSLMTGMDEQYFGPGTRLTVT.

This chain connects TRBV11-3 to TRBJ1-1; D possibly corresponds to TRBD1 (5 bases). The CDR3 has 12 residues. With 3 bases removed from V and 8 bases from J, the gap between germline ends came to 10 bases. Germline CDR1 is SGHNT and CDR2 is YENEEA. The CDR3 nucleotides are TGTGCCAGCAGCTTCCAGGGTCCAGAAGCTTTCTTT. Its translation is CASSFQGPEAFF.

CDR3 protein: CASSQTTGTGYQPQHF. CDR3 in DNA: TGCGCCAGCAGCCAGACCACCGGGACAGGGTACCAGCCCCAGCATTTT. The chain is built from TRBV4-3 and TRBJ1-5, with 9 bases matching TRBD1. The CDR3 is 16 amino acids. V dropped 3 bases and J dropped 7; count of bases not matched to a gene: 10. Germline V lookup: CDR1 LGHNA, CDR2 YSLEER.

This sequence joins TRBV5-1 and TRBJ2-1; tentative D call: TRBD2 (5 bases). Trimming stripped 3 bases from V and 8 bases from J, with 12 bases between. This CDR3 is 13 amino acids long. Germline lookup yields CDR1 SGHRS and CDR2 YFSETQ. The CDR3 DNA is TGCGCCAGCAGCTGGGAACTAGGCTATGAGCAGTTCTTC. Translated: CASSWELGYEQFF. Combining the CDR3 with reference TRBV5-1 and TRBJ2-1 gives the whole variable domain KAGVTQTPRYLIKTRGQQVTLSCSPISGHRSVSWYQQTPGQGLQFLFEYFSETQRNKGNFPGRFSGRQFSNSRSEMNVSTLELGDSALYLCASSWELGYEQFFGPGTRLTVL.